This T cell receptor (beta chain) was sequenced in a study of blood T cell repertoires in COVID-19. V lost 6 bases to trimming and J lost 0 bases, with 15 bases between them. The CDR3 loop spans 16 amino acids. Germline assignment: CDR1 SNHLY and CDR2 FYNNEI. Membership in each cohort depended on participant-reported clinical history. The study counted Cohort 3 donors as recovered given two negative PCRs, clearance, or symptom resolution. In the original workflow: Estimation of nucleated cell counts relied on the amplification of reference gene primers. Profiled with immunoSEQ multiplex PCR; TCRdb holds only in-frame clones, not every one. V, J and clone size are those of that table, while D and trimming were read from the DNA. The table records about 160,000 clones, under 90% of them present only once.

This TCR came from a woman aged 50 to 65 who had recovered from COVID-19. V and J are TRBV2 and TRBJ1-3, with D unresolved. Sequences were obtained from PBMCs or T cells enriched from blood (not recorded which). CDR3 region: CASRRTRGFSGNTIYF. The DNA for the CDR3 is TGTGCCAGCAGGAGAACTCGAGGCTTCTCTGGAAACACCATATATTTT.